Here is one T cell receptor beta chain with its context. The antigen remains unidentified. These data are taken from a study of cytomegalovirus exposure and HLA in healthy donors. Study results and limitations: TCR beta V- and J-gene trimming was later associated with a missense DCLRE1C variant. A later analysis showed TCR association rates differing by HLA locus, peaking at DRB1 and lowest at HLA-C.

V was pared by 7 bases and J by 4 bases, with 19 bases between. The CDR3 extends over 15 amino acids. The germline CDR1 and CDR2 sequences are SGHTA and FQGNSA. With 60 Vbeta and 13 Jbeta primers, the PCR was carried out. TCRdb's table, derived via immunoSEQ multiplex PCR, lists solely in-frame clones and lacks some. The table lists about 150,000 clones, around 72% of them singletons, with around 4.2% in the top ten. This TCR came from a man aged 45 to 65 in good health and CMV-seropositive. This rearrangement joins TRBV7-2 to TRBJ1-1, with TRBD1 as a possible D gene (6 bases). The sequenced sample was PBMCs. CDR3 amino acids: CASTFSHQGTTEAFF. CDR3 nucleotides: TGTGCCAGCACCTTTTCCCATCAGGGGACCACTGAAGCTTTCTTT.